This entry concerns a single T cell receptor beta chain. The target antigen is unknown. The same CDR3 arises from other DNA sequences in this sample as well. The sample belongs to a study of cytomegalovirus exposure and HLA in healthy donors. CDR1 LNHDA and CDR2 SQIVND come from the germline V gene (reference sequence). The CDR3 spans 14 residues. V lost 4 bases and J 0 bases, leaving 9 bases between the germline ends. General study results and limits: Specific recognition of CMV antigens was confirmed in vitro for three chains (all CMV-associated). Productive rates of about 87% or about 30% were seen for most TCR beta V segments in an earlier analysis. The study listed 150 to 200 cytomegalovirus-associated TCR beta chains.

Researchers ran the PCR with 60 Vbeta and 13 Jbeta primers. Original methodology: Roughly 11 million of the roughly 77 million unique TCR beta chains counted in a later analysis were shared. Some clones are missing from TCRdb's copy, which holds only in-frame ones; the method was immunoSEQ multiplex PCR. V and J calls and clone size are as listed in that table; D and trimming were resolved from the DNA. The profile shows fewer than 200,000 clones, approximately 75% of them singletons. Sample: PBMCs. V and J are TRBV19 and TRBJ1-1; D is undetermined. This clonotype originated in a girl aged 5-17 years in good health and CMV-seronegative. The CDR3 loop is CASSTPGMNTEAFF. CDR3 bases: TGTGCCAGTAGTACGCCGGGGATGAACACTGAAGCTTTCTTT.